The sequence of this T cell receptor beta chain was determined in a study of blood T cell repertoires in COVID-19 (dated by TCRdb to the early 2020s). Context from the whole study: Collaborator samples came from the United States, Italy and Spain and covered acute and convalescent phases of COVID-19. The prospective study material was composed of cDNA or gDNA derived from T cells, B-cell-depleted T cells, or PBMCs. Samples came from the ongoing ImmuneRACE study (first 160 participants) plus 1,254 subjects from 6 global collaborators. Deeply sampled blood TCRbeta repertoires from subjects exposed to, actively infected with, or recovered from COVID-19 were included in the dataset. Sample metadata almost always included a de-identified subject ID, COVID-19 status, age in years and sex. The repertoires were made available in a free public database intended to serve as a resource for research on the immune response to SARS-CoV-2. Where HLA class I and class II types were available, the types were taken from metadata supplied by the sample provider, not from assay-based typing.

This clone was observed a handful of times. What this receptor recognizes is not known. Base qualities are not at hand, and no much larger clone is one base apart. Per the germline V gene, MGHRA is the CDR1 and YSYEKL is the CDR2. Taken from cysteine to phenylalanine, the CDR3 has 17 residues. Just the 51-base CDR3 DNA is kept, in frame starting at base 1. After removal of 1 base from V and 0 bases from J, the junction retains 6 bases not matched to a gene. TCRbeta CDR3 regions were amplified from genomic DNA by means of the immunoSEQ Assay, a bias-controlled multiplex PCR. The original methods were these. Within the assay, amplification of reference gene primers was used to estimate how many nucleated cells each sample contained. To quantify the absolute abundance of each unique TCRbeta CDR3 rearrangement, sequence reads were collapsed and filtered. For each sample, productive Simpson clonality was calculated as the square root of Simpson's diversity index across productive rearrangements. TCRdb re-hosts the immuneACCESS table, in-frame sequences only. Its copies lack some clones; in the studies checked, an unresolved V gene accounts for under half of them, and the cause for the rest is not known. That table furnishes V, J and clone size, whereas the DNA furnished D and trimming. This sample is represented by 150,000 to 180,000 clones; roughly 80% of them were singletons. 25% to 30% of the sample comes from the top ten.

Study-wide findings and limitations: Clinical and demographic metadata were provided uncurated, with the amount varying by source and participant.

The collaborating institutions used their own protocols to collect whole blood in K2EDTA tubes. For TCRbeta analysis, collaborator samples were shipped as frozen whole blood, as isolated PBMCs, or as DNA extracted from either sample type. This receptor was obtained from a woman in her sixties or seventies with acute or convalescent COVID-19. The chain uses TRBV4-1 and TRBJ2-7; TRBD2 fits 10 bases in the junction. Material for sequencing was peripheral blood. Here the CDR3 is given as CASSQVTASGGSYEQYF. The DNA sequence reads TGCGCCAGCAGCCAAGTCACTGCTAGCGGGGGCTCCTACGAGCAGTACTTC.